This TCR beta chain emerged from a study of shared clonotypes between healthy human individuals. As regards this clone: Its antigen is not known.

At the deep level, the assay was run. Every subset had its genomic DNA shared out evenly among several immunoSEQ plates. Sequenced by immunoSEQ multiplex PCR; TCRdb stores in-frame clones only, minus some. The sample has 500,000 to 700,000 clones, 95% seen once. Whole-study findings and limits: Rarefaction showed that sequencing of sorted subsets was incomplete (despite large depth).

The CDR3 extends over 16 amino acids. Trimming removed 5 bases from V and 7 bases from J; junction bases left unmatched: 11. The germline V gene encodes CDR1 MGHRA and CDR2 YSYEKL. The naive CD8 population came from CD45RO-negative cells selected for CCR7, without terminally differentiated effector memory CD45RA+ cells. Healthy and HIV-negative, the adult donors had no recent acute infections or vaccinations. The sequence was collected from a woman in her 30s in good health. The sample comprised naive CD8+ T cells sorted from blood. The J gene is TRBJ1-5, the V gene TRBV4-1; 10 bases fit TRBD1. Here the CDR3 reads CASSERQGAGEQPQHF. The CDR3 DNA reads as TGCGCCAGCAGCGAAAGACAGGGGGCAGGGGAGCAGCCCCAGCATTTT.